The next 31 T cell receptor beta chains were all read from a single sample in a study of CD8 T cells in ankylosing spondylitis. Using its own MiXCR run on the 5' RACE reads, TCRdb lists one record per CDR3 protein. The sample holds around 150,000 distinct CDR3 sequences, about 42% seen once. The sample was synovial fluid, either unsorted or a sorted T cell fraction (not recorded which). The receptors were gathered from a male donor with ankylosing spondylitis.

This clonotype was found a few times. The chain carries TRBV29-1 and TRBJ1-1; weak D call: TRBD1 (6 bases). The V gene lost 8 bases and the J gene lost 5 bases, with 18 bases spanning the gap. The V gene's germline CDR1 is SQVTM and CDR2 ANQGSEA. The CDR3 contains 13 residues. The CDR3 DNA reads TGCAGCCACACCCCGGGGGCCGGGACTGAAGCTTTCTTT. The encoded protein is CSHTPGAGTEAFF.

This clonotype was recorded only once. The chain links TRBV29-1 to TRBJ1-1; TRBD1 is a possible D gene (6 bases). This CDR3 spans 14 amino acids. V lost 4 bases to trimming and J lost 5 bases, with 17 bases between them. Germline-derived CDR1 and CDR2 are SQVTM and ANQGSEA. CDR3 in DNA: TGCAGCGTTGTTTGGGGGCTCGTGTTTACTGAAGCTTTCTTT. Its protein is CSVVWGLVFTEAFF.

The sample holds a few counts of this clonotype. This chain uses TRBV12-3 or TRBV12-4 with TRBJ1-1, with D unresolved. There are 12 residues in the CDR3. V lost 1 base and J lost 5, with 5 bases in between. The CDR3 loop is CASSLDGTEAFF. CDR3 sequence (DNA): TGTGCCAGCAGTTTAGACGGGACTGAAGCTTTCTTT.

This clonotype was seen a few times. The chain carries TRBV10-3 and TRBJ2-1; the match to TRBD2 covers 10 bases. Germline V CDR1 and CDR2: ENHRY, SYGVKD. The length of the CDR3 is 15 residues. V shed 9 bases, J shed 8 bases, and the junction held 13 bases outside the gene matches. The CDR3 sequence: CAISPGGLAGDEQFF. The CDR3 region has the DNA TGTGCCATTTCCCCCGGCGGGCTAGCGGGGGATGAGCAGTTCTTC.

This clonotype was recorded a few times. The V and J genes are TRBV30 and TRBJ2-7; 7 bases fit TRBD1. The junction had 8 bases not matched to a gene; V was cut back by 5 bases and J by 1 base. The CDR3 loop spans 14 amino acids. From germline, CDR1 is GTSNPN and CDR2 SVGIG (reference sequence). CDR3 coding DNA: TGTGCCTGGGATCGACAGGGTCTATCCTACGAGCAGTACTTC. This encodes CAWDRQGLSYEQYF. Variable domain in full (rest from reference TRBV30 and TRBJ2-7): SQTIHQWPATLVQPVGSPLSLECTVEGTSNPNLYWYRQAAGRGLQLLFYSVGIGQISSEVPQNLSASRPQDRQFILSSKKLLLSDSGFYLCAWDRQGLSYEQYFGPGTRLTVT.

The V and J genes are TRBV3-1 and TRBJ2-1; tentatively, D is TRBD2 (5 bases). Trimming removed 4 bases from V and 6 bases from J, with 13 bases in between. Per the germline V gene, CDR1 is LGHDT and CDR2 is YNNKEL (reference sequence). The CDR3 length is 14 residues. The CDR3 protein is CASSPVGSFNEQFF. DNA for the CDR3: TGTGCCAGCAGCCCTGTGGGGAGTTTCAATGAGCAGTTCTTC.

V is TRBV15 and J is TRBJ1-1; D is unclear. The CDR3 loop spans 12 amino acids. The V and J ends lost 1 base and 10 bases respectively, with 10 bases between them. CDR1 is LNHNV and CDR2 is YYDKDF in the germline V gene (reference sequence). The CDR3 loop is CATSRVPSAAFF. The CDR3 nucleotides are TGTGCCACCAGCAGAGTCCCTTCGGCAGCTTTCTTT.

J is TRBJ2-2 and V is TRBV6-2 or TRBV6-3, with D perhaps assigned TRBD1 or TRBD2 (5 bases each). The CDR3 is made up of 15 amino acids. V was trimmed by 7 bases and J by 1 base, leaving 13 bases between them. In germline, CDR1 is MNHEY, CDR2 SVGEGT. The CDR3 sequence: CASTLGDLNTGELFF. CDR3 coding DNA: TGTGCCAGCACCCTGGGGGACCTGAACACCGGGGAGCTGTTTTTT.

The chain links TRBV20-1 to TRBJ1-5; D not resolved. CDR1 and CDR2 (germline): DFQATT, SNEGSKA (reference sequence). The V gene lost 4 bases and the J gene lost 3 bases, with 13 bases spanning the gap. CDR3 size: 14 residues. CDR3 in amino acids: CSAKEVGPNQPQHF. CDR3 in DNA: TGCAGTGCTAAGGAAGTGGGCCCCAATCAGCCCCAGCATTTT.

The chain couples TRBV20-1 to TRBJ2-5, with TRBD2 identical over 9 bases. Germline V lookup: CDR1 DFQATT, CDR2 SNEGSKA (reference sequence). After removal of 0 bases from V and 5 bases from J, the junction contained 7 bases not matched to a gene. The CDR3 has 15 residues. The CDR3 sequence is CSARDIGTSSETQYF. The DNA for the CDR3 is TGCAGTGCTAGAGATATAGGGACTAGCTCGGAGACCCAGTACTTC.

The genes are TRBV27 and TRBJ2-2; D gene ambiguous. Germline lookup yields CDR1 MNHEY and CDR2 SMNVEV (reference sequence). With 0 bases removed from V and 5 bases from J, the gap between germline ends came to 10 bases. This CDR3 has 15 residues. The CDR3 nucleotides are TGTGCCAGCAGTTTATCCAGGTTGGGAACCGGGGAGCTGTTTTTT. Residues: CASSLSRLGTGELFF.

This clonotype was seen a few times. This chain links TRBV12-3 or TRBV12-4 with TRBJ2-6; unclear D gene. CDR3 length: 16 residues. The V end lost 5 bases, the J end lost 0 bases, and 11 bases lay between the germline ends. The CDR3 DNA reads as TGTGCCAGCAGTCTAAGCCCGGGCTCTGGGGCCAACGTCCTGACTTTC. Amino acids: CASSLSPGSGANVLTF.

The CDR3 DNA reads as TGTGCCATCAGGGGGACAGTCCAAGAGACCCAGTACTTC. This gives the protein CAIRGTVQETQYF. The genes are TRBV10-3 and TRBJ2-5, with TRBD1 matching over 7 bases. Looked up from germline, CDR1 is ENHRY and CDR2 is SYGVKD. This CDR3 is built from 13 residues. The V gene end was trimmed by 6 bases and the J gene end by 1 base; junction bases not matched to a gene: 2.

The chain uses TRBV5-1 and TRBJ2-3; D is unclear. The germline gives CDR1 SGHRS, CDR2 YFSETQ. This CDR3 spans 12 amino acids. V was trimmed by 0 bases and J by 6 bases, leaving 5 bases between them. CDR3 in DNA: TGCGCCAGCAGCTTGGATCTGGATACGCAGTATTTT. Encoded protein: CASSLDLDTQYF.

This clonotype was observed a single time. The genes are TRBV12-3 or TRBV12-4 and TRBJ2-3, with D unresolved. V was pared by 6 bases and J by 5 bases, with 6 bases between. The CDR3 has 11 amino acids. This chain's CDR3 is CASSRVDTQYF. The DNA for the CDR3 is TGTGCCAGCAGCCGTGTAGATACGCAGTATTTT.

The chain has TRBV19 and TRBJ2-7, with a tentative D call TRBD1 (5 bases). Trimming cost V 2 bases and J 3 bases, with 17 bases left between them. This CDR3 spans 16 amino acids. CDR1 is LNHDA, CDR2 SQIVND, per germline (reference sequence). Here the CDR3 DNA reads TGTGCCAGTAGTATATATGGAGCGACAGCCCGCTACGAGCAGTACTTC. This gives the protein CASSIYGATARYEQYF.

This clonotype showed up just a few times. The genes are TRBV7-2 and TRBJ1-5, with D tentatively TRBD1 (6 bases). The germline CDR1 and CDR2 sequences are SGHTA and FQGNSA. This CDR3 has 14 residues. V was shortened by 4 bases and J by 5 bases, with 12 bases between the two germline ends. The chain's CDR3 is CASSSGGGYQPQHF. CDR3 DNA: TGTGCCAGCAGCTCAGGAGGGGGATATCAGCCCCAGCATTTT.

This chain uses TRBV5-1 with TRBJ1-1; 7 bases align to TRBD1. Per the germline V gene, CDR1 is SGHRS and CDR2 is YFSETQ. The CDR3 sequence is 14 residues long. V lost 2 bases to trimming and J lost 0 bases; unmatched junction nucleotides: 1. The CDR3 nucleotides are TGCGCCAGCAGCTTCACAGGGGTGAACACTGAAGCTTTCTTT. Encoded protein: CASSFTGVNTEAFF.

The chain couples TRBV12-3 or TRBV12-4 to TRBJ1-2; D is unresolved. CDR3 size: 14 residues. V lost 3 bases and J 4 bases, leaving 12 bases between the germline ends. The CDR3 DNA reads TGTGCCAGCAGTTTGGACGGGATCTTCTATGGCTACACCTTC. The encoded protein is CASSLDGIFYGYTF.

The sample holds many counts of this clonotype. The chain has TRBV4-1 and TRBJ2-2; D remains unclear. The CDR3 consists of 15 residues. The V and J ends lost 1 base and 8 bases respectively, with 14 bases between them. CDR1 and CDR2 (germline): MGHRA, YSYEKL. The CDR3 sequence: CASSQGDNYLGELFF. In DNA, the CDR3 is TGCGCCAGCAGCCAAGGAGACAACTACCTAGGGGAGCTGTTTTTT.

This clonotype has only a few counts. The gene calls are TRBV4-2 and TRBJ2-1; the match to TRBD1 covers 9 bases. J gave up 3 bases and V 5 bases, and 5 bases lay outside the gene matches. The CDR3 is made up of 15 amino acids. The germline V gene encodes CDR1 LGHNA and CDR2 YNFKEQ. CDR3 nucleotides: TGTGCCAGCAGCTCGAGACAGGGGGACTACAATGAGCAGTTCTTC. It encodes CASSSRQGDYNEQFF.

The V and J genes are TRBV12-3 or TRBV12-4 and TRBJ2-3; D is possibly TRBD1 or TRBD2 (5 bases each). The CDR3 spans 16 residues. Trimming took 6 bases from V and 2 from J, leaving 18 bases between them. The CDR3 region is CASSEGPVPTTDTQYF. In nucleotides, the CDR3 is TGTGCCAGCAGCGAGGGACCCGTCCCCACCACAGATACGCAGTATTTT.

The chain couples TRBV20-1 to TRBJ2-1; 7 bases match TRBD1. V lost 0 bases and J lost 4; bases outside the gene matches: 12. From germline, CDR1 is DFQATT and CDR2 SNEGSKA (reference sequence). CDR3 length: 17 amino acids. CDR3 nucleotide sequence: TGCAGTGCTAGAGATGGCGCGACAGGGTCAAGGTACAATGAGCAGTTCTTC. Amino acids: CSARDGATGSRYNEQFF.

The chain uses TRBV4-1 and TRBJ1-5; possible D gene TRBD1, 6 bases. With 2 bases removed from V and 0 bases from J, the gap between germline ends came to 8 bases. Per germline, CDR1 MGHRA and CDR2 YSYEKL. The CDR3 has 15 residues. For the CDR3, the DNA is TGCGCCAGCAGCCAATCAGGGGATAGCAATCAGCCCCAGCATTTT. Translation: CASSQSGDSNQPQHF.

This clonotype has at least ten counts. The V and J genes are TRBV28 and TRBJ2-4; 13 bases are a match to TRBD2. There are 15 residues in the CDR3. Germline CDR1 reads MDHEN; CDR2 reads SYDVKM. V dropped 5 bases and J dropped 6; count of bases not matched to a gene: 4. CDR3 coding DNA: TGTGCCAGCAGTCTAACTAGCGGGAGGGGAAACATTCAGTACTTC. Protein sequence: CASSLTSGRGNIQYF.

There are a few counts of this clonotype. This chain uses TRBV7-2 with TRBJ2-7; D not resolved. Germline values: CDR1 SGHTA, CDR2 FQGNSA. The CDR3 sequence is 14 residues long. The V end lost 5 bases, the J end lost 4 bases, and 15 bases lay between the germline ends. This CDR3 reads CASSREPRKYEQYF. In nucleotides, the CDR3 is TGTGCCAGCAGCCGAGAGCCTAGGAAGTACGAGCAGTACTTC.

The chain employs TRBV20-1 and TRBJ1-4, with D hard to call. Germline V CDR1 and CDR2: DFQATT, SNEGSKA (reference sequence). Trimming stripped 1 base from V and 8 bases from J, with 14 bases between. This CDR3 comprises 14 residues. DNA for the CDR3: TGCAGTGCTAGAGCCGCGCCCGGAGGCGAAAAACTGTTTTTT. Translating it yields CSARAAPGGEKLFF.

The chain is built from TRBV7-9 and TRBJ2-4; TRBD2 agrees at 7 bases. The V segment lost 1 base and the J segment 4 bases; nucleotides outside the gene matches: 4. CDR3 length: 15 residues. CDR1 and CDR2 (germline): SEHNR, FQNEAQ (reference sequence). The CDR3 region has the DNA TGTGCCAGCAGCTTAGGTGGGGGGGTGAAAAACATTCAGTACTTC. This gives the protein CASSLGGGVKNIQYF.

The sample holds a few counts of this clonotype. The CDR3 is CASTPIAEAKNIQYF. DNA of the CDR3: TGTGCCAGCACCCCTATAGCGGAAGCCAAAAACATTCAGTACTTC. The chain recombines TRBV28 with TRBJ2-4, with D possibly matching TRBD2 (6 bases). The CDR3 has 15 amino acids. Germline lookup yields CDR1 MDHEN and CDR2 SYDVKM. V was cut by 7 bases and J by 0 bases, with 13 bases left in between.

Only a few counts were recorded for this clonotype. Germline and junction disagree at one end, which may indicate a read error. This CDR3 reads CASSLLDRGLNRAF. The CDR3 coding sequence is TGTGCCAGCAGCCTCCTGGACAGGGGATTAAATAGGGCCTTC. The J gene is TRBJ2-1, the V gene TRBV3-1, with 9 bases lining up with TRBD1. The CDR3 is 14 residues long. The V gene's germline CDR1 is LGHDT and CDR2 YNNKEL (reference sequence).

This clonotype was counted only a few times. The chain recombines TRBV20-1 with TRBJ1-5; D gene uncertain. V lost 0 bases and J lost 3, with 15 bases in between. This CDR3 spans 16 amino acids. The germline V gene has CDR1 DFQATT and CDR2 SNEGSKA (reference sequence). The CDR3 reads CSARDQIGGSNQPQHF. The CDR3 region has the DNA TGCAGTGCTAGAGATCAGATCGGAGGGTCCAATCAGCCCCAGCATTTT.